The T cell receptor (beta chain) under discussion was sequenced for a study of shared clonotypes between healthy human individuals. Study outcomes and limitations: Naive subsets tended to show greater estimated richness than memory subsets. Among four donors, about 5% of naive CD4 clonotypes were found in common.

Assay used: immunoSEQ multiplex PCR; TCRdb lists only in-frame clones, some missing. The sample lists more than 2 million clones, approximately 96% occurring once. The V and J ends lost 8 bases and 0 bases respectively, with 8 bases between them. Germline CDR1 reads ENHRY; CDR2 reads SYGVKD. The CDR3 runs 13 residues. Notes on this clone: Its antigen is still unknown.

The chain carries TRBV10-3 and TRBJ1-3; the D is unclear. The sequence came from a man aged 18 to 30 in good health. Specimen: naive CD4+ T cells sorted from blood. Indicated subset: CD45RA+ positively selected. CDR3 sequence (DNA): TGTGCCATCGCGCCCCGCTCTGGAAACACCATATATTTT. Its translation is CAIAPRSGNTIYF.